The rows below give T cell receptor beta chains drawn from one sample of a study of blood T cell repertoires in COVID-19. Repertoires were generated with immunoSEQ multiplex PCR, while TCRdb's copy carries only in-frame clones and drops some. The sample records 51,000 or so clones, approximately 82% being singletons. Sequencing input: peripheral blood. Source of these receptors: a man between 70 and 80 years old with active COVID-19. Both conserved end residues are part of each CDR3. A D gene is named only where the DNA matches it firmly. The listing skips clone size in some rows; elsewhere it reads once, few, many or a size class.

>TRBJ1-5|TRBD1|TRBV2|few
CASRRTIDRVGQPQHF
TGTGCCAGCAGAAGGACAATCGACAGGGTAGGTCAGCCCCAGCATTTT
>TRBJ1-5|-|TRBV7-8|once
CASSRPPEPQHF
TGTGCCAGCAGCCGACCTCCTGAGCCCCAGCATTTT
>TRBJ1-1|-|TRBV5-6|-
CASSLAQRGEAFF
TGTGCCAGCAGCTTGGCCCAACGCGGTGAAGCTTTCTTT
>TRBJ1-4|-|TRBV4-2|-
CASSQDRTRGSGLFF
TGTGCCAGCAGCCAAGATCGGACACGGGGAAGCGGGCTGTTTTTT
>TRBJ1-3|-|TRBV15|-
CATSAHGNTIYF
TGTGCCACCAGCGCGCATGGAAACACCATATATTTT
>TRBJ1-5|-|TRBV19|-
CASSIQGLGNQPQHF
TGTGCCAGTAGTATACAGGGGCTCGGCAATCAGCCCCAGCATTTT
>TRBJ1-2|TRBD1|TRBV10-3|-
CAISEPRGTGGGYTF
TGTGCCATCAGTGAGCCCAGGGGGACAGGCGGGGGCTACACCTTC
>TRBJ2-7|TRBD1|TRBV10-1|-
CAAGQGTAYEQYF
TGCGCCGCCGGACAGGGGACGGCCTACGAGCAGTACTTC
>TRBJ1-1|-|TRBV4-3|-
CASSQDRTVETAEAFF
TGCGCCAGCAGCCAAGATCGGACAGTTGAGACTGCTGAAGCTTTCTTT
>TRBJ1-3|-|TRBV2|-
CASSESSLSSGNTIYF
TGTGCCAGCAGTGAATCGTCTTTGAGCTCTGGAAACACCATATATTTT
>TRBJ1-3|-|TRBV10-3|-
CAISPGLLSSGNTIYF
TGTGCCATCAGTCCGGGACTCCTGAGCTCTGGAAACACCATATATTTT
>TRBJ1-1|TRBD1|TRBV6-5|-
CASSGQVNTEAFF
TGTGCCAGCAGCGGACAGGTCAACACTGAAGCTTTCTTT
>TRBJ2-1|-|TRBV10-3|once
CAISDPRGGAYNEQFF
TGTGCCATCAGTGACCCCAGAGGGGGGGCTTACAATGAGCAGTTCTTC
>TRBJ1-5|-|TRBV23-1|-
CASSPTGYRNQPQHF
TGCGCCAGCAGCCCTACAGGGTATAGGAATCAGCCCCAGCATTTT
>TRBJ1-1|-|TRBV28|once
CASRNTGDMNTEAFF
TGTGCCAGCAGGAATACCGGGGACATGAACACTGAAGCTTTCTTT
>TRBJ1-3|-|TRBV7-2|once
CASSLAAEGGNTIYF
TGTGCCAGCAGCTTAGCAGCGGAGGGGGGAAACACCATATATTTT
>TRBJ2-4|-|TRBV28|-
CASRRQGQNIQYF
TGTGCCAGCAGAAGGCAGGGCCAAAACATTCAGTACTTC
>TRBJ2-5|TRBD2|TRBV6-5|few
CASSPGREETQYF
TGTGCCAGCAGTCCCGGGAGGGAAGAGACCCAGTACTTC
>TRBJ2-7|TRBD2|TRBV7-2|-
CASSLASGLAAYEQYF
TGTGCCAGCAGCTTAGCGAGCGGACTAGCTGCCTACGAGCAGTACTTC
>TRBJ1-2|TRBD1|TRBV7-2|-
CASSLALQGYGYTF
TGTGCCAGCAGCTTAGCGTTACAGGGGTATGGCTACACCTTC
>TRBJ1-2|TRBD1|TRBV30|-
CAWSGTGFVYGYTF
TGTGCCTGGAGTGGGACAGGGTTTGTCTATGGCTACACCTTC
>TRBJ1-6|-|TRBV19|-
CASTAGNWNSPLHF
TGTGCCAGTACCGCAGGGAATTGGAATTCACCCCTCCACTTT
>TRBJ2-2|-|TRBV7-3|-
CASSLGGGRTGELFF
TGTGCCAGCAGCTTGGGAGGGGGTCGAACCGGGGAGCTGTTTTTT
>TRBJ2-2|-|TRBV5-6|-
CASSLITGELFF
TGTGCCAGCAGCCTAATCACCGGGGAGCTGTTTTTT
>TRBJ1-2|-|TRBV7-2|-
CASSLDSLYGYTF
TGTGCCAGCAGCTTGGACAGCCTCTATGGCTACACCTTC
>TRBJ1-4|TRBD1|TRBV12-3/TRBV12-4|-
CASSYPTGKLFF
TGTGCCAGCAGTTACCCGACAGGGAAGCTGTTTTTT
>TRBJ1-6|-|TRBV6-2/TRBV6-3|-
CASSRPVGSGNSPLHF
TGTGCCAGCAGTCGGCCCGTCGGTTCGGGAAATTCACCCCTCCACTTT
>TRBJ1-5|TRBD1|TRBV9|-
CASSVGTGRSNQPQHF
TGTGCCAGCAGCGTGGGGACAGGGAGAAGCAATCAGCCCCAGCATTTT
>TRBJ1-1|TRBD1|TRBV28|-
CASTTLGTVNTEAFF
TGTGCCAGCACCACTCTTGGGACAGTGAACACTGAAGCTTTCTTT
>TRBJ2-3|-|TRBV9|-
CASSFYLASSTDTQYF
TGTGCCAGCAGCTTCTACCTAGCGTCTAGCACAGATACGCAGTATTTT
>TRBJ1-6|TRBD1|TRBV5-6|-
CASSLFGGQGGSPLHF
TGTGCCAGCAGCTTGTTCGGGGGACAGGGGGGTTCACCCCTCCACTTT
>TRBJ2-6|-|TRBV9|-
CASSVATQGRSSGANVLTF
TGTGCCAGCAGCGTAGCTACACAGGGTCGAAGCTCTGGGGCCAACGTCCTGACTTTC
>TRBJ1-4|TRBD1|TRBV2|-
CASRGTGESVF
TGTGCCAGCAGGGGGACAGGGGAGTCGGTTTTT
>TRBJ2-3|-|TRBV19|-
CASSTRTDTQYF
TGTGCCAGTAGCACGAGGACAGATACGCAGTATTTT
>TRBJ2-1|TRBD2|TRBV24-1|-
CATSELAGGRNEQFF
TGTGCCACCAGTGAACTAGCGGGGGGGCGCAATGAGCAGTTCTTC
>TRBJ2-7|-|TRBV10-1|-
CASSDWLRFLYEQYF
TGCGCCAGCAGTGATTGGTTGAGGTTCCTATACGAGCAGTACTTC
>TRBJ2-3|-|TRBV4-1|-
CASSRNSVGRGTDTQYF
TGCGCCAGCAGCCGAAATTCCGTCGGTCGGGGCACAGATACGCAGTATTTT
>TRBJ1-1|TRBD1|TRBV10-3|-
CAIGQGAMGAFF
TGTGCCATCGGACAGGGGGCGATGGGAGCTTTCTTT
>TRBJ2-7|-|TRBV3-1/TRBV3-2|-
CASSHTREQYF
TGTGCCAGCAGCCATACGAGGGAGCAGTACTTC
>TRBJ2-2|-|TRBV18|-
CASSRQESGELFF
TGTGCCAGCTCACGACAAGAGTCCGGGGAGCTGTTTTTT
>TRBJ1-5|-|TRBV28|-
CASSLGEVVGQPQHF
TGTGCCAGCAGTTTAGGGGAGGTCGTCGGTCAGCCCCAGCATTTT
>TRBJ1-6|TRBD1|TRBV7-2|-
CASSPGTGFYNSPLHF
TGTGCCAGCAGCCCCGGGACAGGGTTTTATAATTCACCCCTCCACTTT
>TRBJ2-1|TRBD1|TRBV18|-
CASSLGQDSYNEQFF
TGTGCCAGCTCACTGGGACAGGACTCCTACAATGAGCAGTTCTTC
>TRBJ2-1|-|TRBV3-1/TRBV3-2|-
CASSHTGTFSYNEQFF
TGTGCCAGCAGCCATACCGGGACATTCTCCTACAATGAGCAGTTCTTC
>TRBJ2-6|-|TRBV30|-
CAWRAGGRRANVLTF
TGTGCCTGGAGGGCGGGCGGCAGAAGGGCCAACGTCCTGACTTTC
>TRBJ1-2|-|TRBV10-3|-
CAASPRGGEGYGYTF
TGTGCCGCTTCTCCACGGGGGGGCGAAGGCTATGGCTACACCTTC
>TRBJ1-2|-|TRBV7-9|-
CASSVGLSFGYTF
TGTGCCAGCAGCGTAGGGCTCTCGTTCGGCTACACCTTC
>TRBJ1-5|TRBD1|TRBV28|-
CASSTDRGNQPQHF
TGTGCCAGCAGCACCGACAGGGGCAATCAGCCCCAGCATTTT
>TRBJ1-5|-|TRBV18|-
CASSPGTPNQPQHF
TGTGCCAGCTCACCCGGGACACCCAATCAGCCCCAGCATTTT
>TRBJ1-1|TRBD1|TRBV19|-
CASSITNRGRDTEAFF
TGTGCCAGTAGTATAACCAACAGGGGGAGGGACACTGAAGCTTTCTTT
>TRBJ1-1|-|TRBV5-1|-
CASSFPGNTEAFF
TGCGCCAGCAGCTTCCCCGGGAACACTGAAGCTTTCTTT
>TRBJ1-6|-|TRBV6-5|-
CASRRGSSYNSPLHF
TGTGCCAGCCGGCGCGGGAGCTCCTATAATTCACCCCTCCACTTT
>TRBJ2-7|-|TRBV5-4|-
CASSDGKGSYEQYF
TGTGCCAGCAGTGACGGGAAAGGCTCCTACGAGCAGTACTTC
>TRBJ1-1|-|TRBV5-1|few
CASSFRMGNTEAFF
TGCGCCAGCAGCTTCAGGATGGGGAACACTGAAGCTTTCTTT
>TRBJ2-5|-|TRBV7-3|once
CASSLIGEETQYF
TGTGCCAGCAGCTTAATAGGGGAAGAGACCCAGTACTTC
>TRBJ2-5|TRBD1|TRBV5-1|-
CASSLGTTGARETQYF
TGCGCCAGCAGCTTGGGCACAACAGGGGCTCGGGAGACCCAGTACTTC
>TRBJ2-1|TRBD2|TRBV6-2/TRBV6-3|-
CASSWVAGGNNEQFF
TGTGCCAGCAGTTGGGTAGCGGGGGGCAACAATGAGCAGTTCTTC
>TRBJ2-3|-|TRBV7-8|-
CASSATDTQYF
TGTGCCAGCAGCGCGACAGATACGCAGTATTTT